In its sample, the clone carrying this TCR beta chain was seen many times. As yet, its antigen is unknown. TCRdb called the 5' RACE reads again in MiXCR, with one record for every CDR3 protein. The sample has about 240,000 distinct CDR3 sequences, 8.6% seen once; the top ten hold approximately 6.3%. This record belongs to a study of CD8 T cells in ankylosing spondylitis. Notes on the study in general: One TCR beta motif, made up of 7 or 8 highly homologous variants, appeared characteristic of ankylosing spondylitis blood. Both synovial fluid and blood in reactive arthritis had previously been reported to carry some motif variants. It was reported that disease-linked clones were significantly enriched in matched ankylosing spondylitis synovial fluid.

The CDR3 has 16 amino acids. J was trimmed by 7 bases and V by 6 bases; bases with no gene match: 7. The germline CDR1 and CDR2 sequences are MNHNS and SASEGT. The J gene is TRBJ2-2, the V gene TRBV6-1, with 14 bases fitting TRBD2. This clonotype originated in a male donor with ankylosing spondylitis or in good health (not recorded which). The sequenced sample consisted of blood, either unsorted or a sorted T cell fraction (not recorded which). The CDR3 coding sequence is TGTGCCAGCAGCCGCGGGACTAGCGGGAGCTACGGGGAGCTGTTTTTT. It codes for CASSRGTSGSYGELFF.